The 24 T cell receptor beta chains in this list originate from one sample, sequenced in a study of regulatory T cells in long-lasting Graves disease. Time point in this sample: persistent/refractory GD, antithyroid drugs over 5 years with positive TRAb. Construction of the TCR library relied on RNA isolated from PBMCs. Investigators prepared the TCR beta libraries by applying iRepertoire HTBI primers and Arm-PCR of CDR3 regions. TCRdb reprocessed the multiplex PCR reads via MiXCR and lists one record per CDR3 protein. The data show about 420,000 distinct CDR3 sequences, around 22% seen once. Specimen: peripheral blood mononuclear cells (PBMCs), collected when the disease was refractory, from a patient treated with antithyroid drugs. These receptors all come from a female donor with Graves disease.

This clonotype was found a few times. As DNA, the CDR3 is TGTGCCAGCAGTTTGGGGGCCCGCAATCAGCCCCAGCATTTT. The encoded protein is CASSLGARNQPQHF. This chain links TRBV6-5 with TRBJ1-5; a possible D gene is TRBD1 (6 bases). V was shortened by 4 bases and J by 2 bases, with 9 bases between the two germline ends. Germline assignment: CDR1 MNHEY and CDR2 SVGAGI. The CDR3 sequence is 14 residues long.

The chain uses TRBV27 and TRBJ1-5, with TRBD1 as a possible D gene (6 bases). CDR1 and CDR2 (germline): MNHEY, SMNVEV (reference sequence). The germline V and J ends were trimmed by 9 bases and 3 bases, with 21 bases remaining between them. The CDR3 extends over 16 amino acids. The DNA for the CDR3 is TGTGCCAGTCGAGCTACGGGGGGGCGACCCAATCAGCCCCAGCATTTT. Translation gives CASRATGGRPNQPQHF.

This clonotype has just a few counts. V is TRBV30 and J is TRBJ2-7; the match to TRBD2 covers 8 bases. The CDR3 runs to 12 residues. The J segment lost 3 bases and the V segment lost 8 bases, leaving 6 bases of the junction unmatched. Germline CDR1 GTSNPN, CDR2 SVGIG (reference sequence). The CDR3 DNA sequence: TGTGCCCGATCCGCGGGGGGCTACGAGCAGTACTTC. It yields the protein CARSAGGYEQYF.

Many counts were recorded for this clonotype. The chain has TRBV28 and TRBJ2-7; D is perhaps TRBD2 (6 bases). Germline V gene sequence: CDR1 MDHEN, CDR2 SYDVKM. The CDR3 is made up of 14 amino acids. Deletions cut 7 bases from V and 0 bases from J, with 13 bases between. The CDR3 DNA sequence: TGTGCCAGCACCGACCGGGACTTCTCCTACGAGCAGTACTTC. Translation gives CASTDRDFSYEQYF.

At least ten counts were recorded for this clonotype. V is TRBV20-1 and J is TRBJ2-5; D might be TRBD1 (6 bases). This CDR3 contains 15 residues. CDR1 and CDR2 (germline): DFQATT, SNEGSKA (reference sequence). V lost 6 bases and J lost 1, with 18 bases in between. The CDR3 DNA sequence: TGCAGTGCAAATCGCCCCCAGGGGAGCCAAGAGACCCAGTACTTC. Its protein is CSANRPQGSQETQYF.

This clonotype appeared many times. The rearrangement uses TRBV20-1 and TRBJ2-2; the match to TRBD1 covers 10 bases. This CDR3 has 16 residues. Unmatched junction bases numbered 6, after V lost 0 bases and J lost 5 bases. Germline V gives CDR1 DFQATT, CDR2 SNEGSKA (reference sequence). The CDR3 loop is CSARETRDRGTGELFF. The CDR3 DNA reads TGCAGTGCTAGAGAAACCCGGGACAGGGGAACCGGGGAGCTGTTTTTT.

Regarding this clonotype: A much larger clonotype is one base distant, so this may be a read error. It is likely a read error, because the conserved phenylalanine at the end of the CDR3 is missing. The CDR3 nucleotides are TGCGCCAGCAGCTTTGGGGGGCTTCGCGGCGACGAGCAGTACCTC. Amino acid sequence: CASSFGGLRGDEQYL. The V call is TRBV5-1, the J call TRBJ2-7; D tentatively reads TRBD1 or TRBD2 (6 bases each). The CDR3 is made up of 15 amino acids. Germline CDR1 and CDR2: SGHRS and YFSETQ. Trimming stripped 2 bases from V and 5 bases from J, with 17 bases between.

This chain joins TRBV7-9 and TRBJ2-3, with D maybe TRBD2 (6 bases). The CDR3 spans 17 residues. Germline V gene data show CDR1 as SEHNR and CDR2 as FQNEAQ (reference sequence). V lost 4 bases to trimming and J lost 2 bases, with 19 bases between them. CDR3 nucleotide sequence: TGTGCCAGCAGCTCTTCGGGGATTGGACTAAACACAGATACGCAGTATTTT. Translated, it gives CASSSSGIGLNTDTQYF.

This clonotype was counted a few times. The chain is built from TRBV2 and TRBJ2-7; TRBD2 might be the D (5 bases). CDR3 length: 9 amino acids. CDR1 SNHLY and CDR2 FYNNEI come from the germline V gene. Trimming removed 8 bases from V and 13 bases from J, with 12 bases in between. CDR3 nucleotides: TGTGCCAGCGTACTCCGGGGTTACTTC. Residues: CASVLRGYF.

There are a few counts of this clonotype. This chain joins TRBV29-1 and TRBJ1-1, with 8 bases identical to TRBD1. The CDR3 totals 14 residues. V dropped 6 bases and J dropped 1; count of bases not matched to a gene: 7. CDR1 SQVTM and CDR2 ANQGSEA come from the germline V gene. The CDR3 protein is CSVVRQGSNTEAFF. Written as DNA, the CDR3 is TGCAGCGTGGTAAGACAGGGGTCGAACACTGAAGCTTTCTTT.

This clonotype was seen at least ten times. The chain has TRBV20-1 and TRBJ1-4; D uncertain. Trimming took 6 bases from V and 0 from J, leaving 8 bases between them. In germline, CDR1 is DFQATT, CDR2 SNEGSKA (reference sequence). The CDR3 consists of 13 residues. The CDR3 loop is CSATRSTNEKLFF. The CDR3 DNA is TGCAGTGCCACTCGGTCAACTAATGAAAAACTGTTTTTT.

This clonotype was seen a few times. The chain recombines TRBV5-1 with TRBJ1-1; D is unresolved. The germline V gene has CDR1 SGHRS and CDR2 YFSETQ. The V and J ends lost 0 bases and 4 bases respectively, with 10 bases between them. This CDR3 comprises 14 residues. The CDR3 region is CASSLGGWRTEAFF. The CDR3, as DNA: TGCGCCAGCAGCTTGGGGGGTTGGCGCACTGAAGCTTTCTTT.

The chain has TRBV12-3 or TRBV12-4 and TRBJ2-7, with TRBD2 matching 10 bases. V was clipped by 4 bases and J by 6 bases; unmatched bases: 12. This CDR3 has 16 amino acids. DNA of the CDR3: TGTGCCAGCAGTTCGCCCGGGACTAGCGTGAGCTCCGAGCAGTACTTC. Its protein is CASSSPGTSVSSEQYF.

This clonotype was counted at least ten times. The chain couples TRBV2 to TRBJ1-1; tentatively, D is TRBD1 (5 bases). The CDR3 length is 14 residues. Trimming stripped 3 bases from V and 3 bases from J, with 11 bases between. Germline CDR1 and CDR2: SNHLY and FYNNEI. CDR3 region: CASSDRGTYTEAFF. The CDR3 coding sequence is TGTGCCAGCAGTGATCGGGGGACCTACACTGAAGCTTTCTTT.

In its sample, this clonotype was seen many times. The chain has TRBV15 and TRBJ1-4; D gene uncertain. The germline gives CDR1 LNHNV, CDR2 YYDKDF (reference sequence). V lost 0 bases and J 8 bases, leaving 7 bases between the germline ends. The length of the CDR3 is 13 residues. CDR3 nucleotides: TGTGCCACCAGCAGAGACCTCAGGGAAAAACTGTTTTTT. It translates to CATSRDLREKLFF. Looking up the rest from reference TRBV15 and TRBJ1-4 gives the full variable domain: DAMVIQNPRYQVTQFGKPVTLSCSQTLNHNVMYWYQQKSSQAPKLLFHYYDKDFNNEADTPDNFQSRRPNTSFCFLDIRSPGLGDTAMYLCATSRDLREKLFFGSGTQLSVL.

This clonotype was recorded a few times. The chain links TRBV15 to TRBJ2-4, with 10 bases matching TRBD2. J was trimmed by 0 bases and V by 0 bases; bases with no gene match: 11. The V gene's germline CDR1 is LNHNV and CDR2 YYDKDF (reference sequence). The CDR3 covers 20 residues. CDR3 DNA sequence: TGTGCCACCAGCAGAGATCTGCTAGCGGGAGTTGGAATAGCCAAAAACATTCAGTACTTC. Its translation is CATSRDLLAGVGIAKNIQYF. Filled out from reference TRBV15 and TRBJ2-4, the complete variable domain reads DAMVIQNPRYQVTQFGKPVTLSCSQTLNHNVMYWYQQKSSQAPKLLFHYYDKDFNNEADTPDNFQSRRPNTSFCFLDIRSPGLGDTAMYLCATSRDLLAGVGIAKNIQYFGAGTRLSVL.

The V and J genes are TRBV3-1 and TRBJ1-5; TRBD1 is a possible D gene (5 bases). V lost 0 bases to trimming and J lost 10 bases, with 10 bases between them. Germline V gives CDR1 LGHDT, CDR2 YNNKEL (reference sequence). This CDR3 is built from 13 residues. The CDR3 here is CASSQEGVQPQHF. CDR3 coding DNA: TGTGCCAGCAGCCAAGAGGGGGTTCAACCCCAGCATTTT.

This clonotype was counted ten times or more. V is TRBV28 and J is TRBJ2-5; TRBD2 aligns across 7 bases. CDR3 length: 16 residues. J was trimmed by 5 bases and V by 6 bases; bases with no gene match: 15. In germline, CDR1 is MDHEN, CDR2 SYDVKM. The CDR3 DNA follows: TGTGCCAGCAGCGACGGGGCTAGCGGTTCTCTGGAGACCCAGTACTTC. It encodes CASSDGASGSLETQYF.

There are a few counts of this clonotype. The V and J genes are TRBV7-9 and TRBJ2-7; D may match TRBD1 or TRBD2 (6 bases each). V was shortened by 5 bases and J by 4 bases, with 21 bases between the two germline ends. The germline V gene encodes CDR1 SEHNR and CDR2 FQNEAQ (reference sequence). The CDR3 spans 16 residues. The CDR3 DNA reads TGTGCCAGCAGCGCCCGCTCCGGGGGCCTGAGGTACGAGCAGTACTTC. This codes for CASSARSGGLRYEQYF.

The chain combines TRBV29-1 with TRBJ1-2, with TRBD1 matching over 7 bases. The CDR3 is 13 amino acids. J gave up 6 bases and V 2 bases, and 6 bases lay outside the gene matches. Germline CDR1 and CDR2: SQVTM and ANQGSEA. CDR3: CSVESDRADGYTF. The CDR3 nucleotides read TGCAGCGTTGAAAGCGACAGGGCGGATGGCTACACCTTC. The whole variable domain, filled in from reference TRBV29-1 and TRBJ1-2, reads SAVISQKPSRDICQRGTSLTIQCQVDSQVTMMFWYRQQPGQSLTLIATANQGSEATYESGFVIDKFPISRPNLTFSTLTVSNMSPEDSSIYLCSVESDRADGYTFGSGTRLTVV.

To note about this clonotype: This may be a read error: a much more frequent sequence differs by one nucleotide. This chain uses TRBV7-2 with TRBJ2-7, with a weak D call TRBD1 (6 bases). This CDR3 has 14 amino acids. Germline assignment: CDR1 SGHTA and CDR2 FQGNSA. Trimming removed 5 bases at V and 3 bases at J, with 14 bases between. In DNA form, the CDR3 reads TGTGCCAGCAGCCCCAGGGGTTTAGGCTACGAGCAGTACTTC. This codes for CASSPRGLGYEQYF.

As concerns this clonotype: One base away lies a much larger clone, so this may be a sequencing read error. The chain joins TRBV6-5 to TRBJ2-5, with D possibly TRBD2 on 5 matching bases. This CDR3 is 16 amino acids long. Per the germline V gene, CDR1 is MNHEY and CDR2 is SVGAGI. V was trimmed by 0 bases and J by 4 bases, leaving 15 bases between them. The CDR3 nucleotides are TGTGCCAGCAGTTACTCTAGCGAGAGGGCTCGAGAGACCCAGTACTTC. It translates to CASSYSSERARETQYF.

The chain carries TRBV5-1 and TRBJ2-7; tentative D call: TRBD2 (6 bases). The CDR3 has 14 amino acids. Trimming shortened V by 4 bases and J by 4 bases, and 15 bases separated the two germline ends. Germline loops: CDR1 SGHRS, CDR2 YFSETQ. For the CDR3, the DNA is TGCGCCAGCAGCCTTTTATCAGGGAGGTACGAGCAGTACTTC. It is translated as CASSLLSGRYEQYF.

On this clonotype itself: This clone may be a read error of a much larger clone one base away. The rearrangement links TRBV2 to TRBJ2-5; 8 bases fit TRBD2. Germline V gives CDR1 SNHLY, CDR2 FYNNEI. Germline trimming cut 2 bases from V and 11 bases from J; bases unmatched to any gene: 22. This CDR3 has 18 residues. DNA for the CDR3: TGTGCCAGCAGTGAAAGGTTGCAGGGGACGGGAGGGCCCGATGAGCAGTACTTC. Its protein is CASSERLQGTGGPDEQYF.